The present entry profiles one T cell receptor beta chain with its context. Its antigen is still unknown. The CDR3 is made up of 17 amino acids. Trimming shortened V by 0 bases and J by 10 bases, and 22 bases separated the two germline ends. This specimen belongs to a study of human T cells and chemical hapten exposure. Study background: TCR yields differed between samples (mainly from small differences in pooled library volume).

Points from the study as a whole: Because they had alopecia, donors may respond immunologically unlike healthy people. The number of TCRs over 1 in 1000 frequency stayed unchanged after DPC.

Each cDNA molecule in the library carried unique molecular identifiers. TCRdb fed the RACE reads into MiXCR, producing one record per CDR3 protein. The sample contains tens of thousands of distinct CDR3 sequences, roughly a tenth of which appear only once. Stated time point: patch test 1, 2 weeks after DPC sensitization. The sample's treatment: therapeutic diphenylcyclopropenone sensitization with weekly scalp DPC. This TCR derives from a man aged 40-55 years with alopecia areata. Some clones in this sample may be carry-over from other donors' samples. The specimen comprised whole blood, sampled in connection with sensitization to the hapten diphenylcyclopropenone (DPC). The chain has TRBV12-3 or TRBV12-4 and TRBJ2-1; weak D call: TRBD1 (6 bases). The CDR3 loop reads CASSLALLTGTPDEQFF. In DNA, the CDR3 is TGTGCCAGCAGTTTAGCCCTCCTAACAGGGACACCTGACGAGCAGTTCTTC.